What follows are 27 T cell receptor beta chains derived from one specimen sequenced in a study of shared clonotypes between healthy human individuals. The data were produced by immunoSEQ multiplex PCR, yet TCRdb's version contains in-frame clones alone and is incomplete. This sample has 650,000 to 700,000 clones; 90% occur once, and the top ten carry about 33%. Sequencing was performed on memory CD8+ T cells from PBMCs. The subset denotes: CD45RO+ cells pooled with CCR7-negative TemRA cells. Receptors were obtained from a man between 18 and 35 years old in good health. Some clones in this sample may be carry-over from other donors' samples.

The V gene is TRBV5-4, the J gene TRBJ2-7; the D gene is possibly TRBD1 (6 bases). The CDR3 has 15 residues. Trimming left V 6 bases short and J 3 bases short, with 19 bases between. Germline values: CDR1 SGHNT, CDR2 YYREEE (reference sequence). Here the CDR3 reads CASTDRTDPSYEQYF. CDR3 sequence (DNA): TGTGCCAGCACCGATCGGACAGACCCTAGCTACGAGCAGTACTTC.

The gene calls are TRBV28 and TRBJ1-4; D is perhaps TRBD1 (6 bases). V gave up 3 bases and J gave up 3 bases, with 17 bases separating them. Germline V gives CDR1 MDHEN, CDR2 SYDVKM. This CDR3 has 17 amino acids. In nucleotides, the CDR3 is TGTGCCAGCAGTTTTAAATTACAGGGAGCCCCTAATGAAAAACTGTTTTTT. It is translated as CASSFKLQGAPNEKLFF.

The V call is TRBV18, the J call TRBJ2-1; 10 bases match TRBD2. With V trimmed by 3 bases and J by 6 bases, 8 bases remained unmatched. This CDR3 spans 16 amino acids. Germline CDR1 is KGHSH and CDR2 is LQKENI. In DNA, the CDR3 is TGTGCCAGCTCACCCCGGGGACTAGCGCCCTTCAATGAGCAGTTCTTC. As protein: CASSPRGLAPFNEQFF.

As DNA, the CDR3 is TGTGCCAGCAGCTTACTGACGACTAGCGGGTCCCCTGCCTACAATGAGCAGTTCTTC. Translation gives CASSLLTTSGSPAYNEQFF. The chain links TRBV7-3 to TRBJ2-1, with TRBD2 matching over 10 bases. Germline CDR1 SGHTA, CDR2 FQGTGA. With V trimmed by 2 bases and J by 2 bases, 12 bases remained unmatched. The CDR3 totals 19 residues.

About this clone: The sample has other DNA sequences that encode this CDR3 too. The CDR3 region has the DNA TGTGCCAGCAGTGTGGGCGGCGAGCAGTACTTC. It translates to CASSVGGEQYF. The genes are TRBV28 and TRBJ2-7; D is uncertain. Looked up from germline, CDR1 is MDHEN and CDR2 is SYDVKM. The CDR3 length is 11 residues. V lost 5 bases and J lost 6, with 8 bases in between.

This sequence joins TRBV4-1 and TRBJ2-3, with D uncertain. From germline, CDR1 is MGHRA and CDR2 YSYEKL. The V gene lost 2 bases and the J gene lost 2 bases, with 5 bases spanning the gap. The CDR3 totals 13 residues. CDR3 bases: TGCGCCAGCAGCCAAAAACTCACAGATACGCAGTATTTT. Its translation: CASSQKLTDTQYF.

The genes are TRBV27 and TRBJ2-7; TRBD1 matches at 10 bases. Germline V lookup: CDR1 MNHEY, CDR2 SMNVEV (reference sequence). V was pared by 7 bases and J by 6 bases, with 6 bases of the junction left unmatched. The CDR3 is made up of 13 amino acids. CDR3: CASTYRQGAEQYF. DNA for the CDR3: TGTGCCAGCACTTATCGACAGGGGGCCGAGCAGTACTTC.

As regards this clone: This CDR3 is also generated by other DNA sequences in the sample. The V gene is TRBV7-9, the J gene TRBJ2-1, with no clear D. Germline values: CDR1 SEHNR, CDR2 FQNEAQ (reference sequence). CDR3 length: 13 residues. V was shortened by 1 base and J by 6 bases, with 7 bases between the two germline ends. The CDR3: CASSLDRGNEQFF. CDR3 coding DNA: TGTGCCAGCAGCTTAGACCGAGGCAATGAGCAGTTCTTC.

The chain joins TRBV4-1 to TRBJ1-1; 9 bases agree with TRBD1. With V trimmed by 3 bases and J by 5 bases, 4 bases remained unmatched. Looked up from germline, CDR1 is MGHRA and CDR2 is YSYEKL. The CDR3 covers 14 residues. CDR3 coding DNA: TGCGCCAGCAGCCAGTTACAGGGGGCTACTGAAGCTTTCTTT. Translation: CASSQLQGATEAFF.

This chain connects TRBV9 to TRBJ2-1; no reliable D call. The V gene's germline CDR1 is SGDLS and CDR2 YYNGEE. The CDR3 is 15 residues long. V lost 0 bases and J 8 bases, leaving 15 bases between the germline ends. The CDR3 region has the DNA TGTGCCAGCAGCGTAGCTACGATTGTAGGCGATGAGCAGTTCTTC. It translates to CASSVATIVGDEQFF.

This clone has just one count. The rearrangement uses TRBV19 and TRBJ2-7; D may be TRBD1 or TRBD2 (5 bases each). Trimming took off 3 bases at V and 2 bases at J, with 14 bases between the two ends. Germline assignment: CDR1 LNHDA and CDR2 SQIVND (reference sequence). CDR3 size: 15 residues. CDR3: CASSIRDGGTYEQYF. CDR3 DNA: TGTGCCAGTAGTATTCGGGACGGAGGAACCTACGAGCAGTACTTC.

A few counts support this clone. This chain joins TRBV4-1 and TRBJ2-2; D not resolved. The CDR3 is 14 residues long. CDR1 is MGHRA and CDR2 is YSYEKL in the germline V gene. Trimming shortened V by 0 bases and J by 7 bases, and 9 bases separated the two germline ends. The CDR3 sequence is CASSQEGGGGELFF. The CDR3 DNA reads TGCGCCAGCAGCCAAGAGGGTGGTGGCGGGGAGCTGTTTTTT.

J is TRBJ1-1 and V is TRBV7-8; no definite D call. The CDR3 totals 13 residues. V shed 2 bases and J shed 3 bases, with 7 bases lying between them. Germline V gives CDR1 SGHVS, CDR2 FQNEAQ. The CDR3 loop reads CASSLQVYTEAFF. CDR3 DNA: TGTGCCAGCAGCTTACAGGTTTACACTGAAGCTTTCTTT.

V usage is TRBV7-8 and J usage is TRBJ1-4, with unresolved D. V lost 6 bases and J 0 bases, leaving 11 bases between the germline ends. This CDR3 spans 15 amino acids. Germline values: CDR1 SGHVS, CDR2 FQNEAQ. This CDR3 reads CASRPEGATNEKLFF. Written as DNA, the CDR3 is TGTGCCAGCAGGCCGGAGGGAGCAACTAATGAAAAACTGTTTTTT.

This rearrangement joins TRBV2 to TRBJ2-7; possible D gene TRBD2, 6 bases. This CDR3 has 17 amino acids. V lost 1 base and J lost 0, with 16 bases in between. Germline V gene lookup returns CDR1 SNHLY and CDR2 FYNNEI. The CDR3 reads CASSEGPLQEGSYEQYF. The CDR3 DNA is TGTGCCAGCAGTGAAGGGCCTTTGCAGGAGGGCTCCTACGAGCAGTACTTC.

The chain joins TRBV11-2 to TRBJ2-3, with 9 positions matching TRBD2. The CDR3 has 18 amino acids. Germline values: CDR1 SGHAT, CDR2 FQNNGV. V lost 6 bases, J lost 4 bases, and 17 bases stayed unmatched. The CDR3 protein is CASRPWREGLGFADTQYF. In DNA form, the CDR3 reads TGTGCCAGCAGGCCTTGGCGGGAGGGCCTGGGTTTTGCAGATACGCAGTATTTT.

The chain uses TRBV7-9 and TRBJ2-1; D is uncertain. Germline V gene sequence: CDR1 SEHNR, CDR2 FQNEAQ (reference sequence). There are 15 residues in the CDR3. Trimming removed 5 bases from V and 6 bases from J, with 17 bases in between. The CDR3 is CASSPHYAPGNEQFF. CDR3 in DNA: TGTGCCAGCAGCCCCCACTACGCCCCTGGCAATGAGCAGTTCTTC.

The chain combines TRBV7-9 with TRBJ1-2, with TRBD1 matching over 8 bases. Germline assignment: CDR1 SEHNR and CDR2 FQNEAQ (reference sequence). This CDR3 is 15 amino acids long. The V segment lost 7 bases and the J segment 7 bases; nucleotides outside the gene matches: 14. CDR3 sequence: CASTPTGQEAFGYTF. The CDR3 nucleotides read TGTGCCAGCACCCCCACGGGACAGGAGGCCTTTGGCTACACCTTC.

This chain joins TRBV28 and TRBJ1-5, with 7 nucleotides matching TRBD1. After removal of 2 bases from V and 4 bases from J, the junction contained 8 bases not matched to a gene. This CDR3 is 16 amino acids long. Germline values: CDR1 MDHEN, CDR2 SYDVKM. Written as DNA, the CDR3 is TGTGCCAGCAGTTTAACAGGGGAGGTAGGAAATCAGCCCCAGCATTTT. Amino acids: CASSLTGEVGNQPQHF. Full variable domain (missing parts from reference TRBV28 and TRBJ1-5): DVKVTQSSRYLVKRTGEKVFLECVQDMDHENMFWYRQDPGLGLRLIYFSYDVKMKEKGDIPEGYSVSREKKERFSLILESASTNQTSMYLCASSLTGEVGNQPQHFGDGTRLSIL.

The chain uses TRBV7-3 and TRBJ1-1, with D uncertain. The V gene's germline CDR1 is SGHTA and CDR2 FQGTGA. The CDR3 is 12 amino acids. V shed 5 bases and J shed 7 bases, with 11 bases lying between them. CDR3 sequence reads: CASSPGRIEAFF. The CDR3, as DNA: TGTGCCAGCAGCCCTGGTAGGATTGAAGCTTTCTTT. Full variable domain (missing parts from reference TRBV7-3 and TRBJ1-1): GAGVSQTPSNKVTEKGKYVELRCDPISGHTALYWYRQSLGQGPEFLIYFQGTGAADDSGLPNDRFFAVRPEGSVSTLKIQRTERGDSAVYLCASSPGRIEAFFGQGTRLTVV.

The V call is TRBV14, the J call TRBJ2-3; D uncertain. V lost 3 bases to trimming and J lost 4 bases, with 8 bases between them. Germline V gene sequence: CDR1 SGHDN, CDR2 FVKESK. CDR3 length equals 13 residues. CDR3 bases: TGTGCCAGCAGCCACTCTTTGGCAGATACGCAGTATTTT. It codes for CASSHSLADTQYF.

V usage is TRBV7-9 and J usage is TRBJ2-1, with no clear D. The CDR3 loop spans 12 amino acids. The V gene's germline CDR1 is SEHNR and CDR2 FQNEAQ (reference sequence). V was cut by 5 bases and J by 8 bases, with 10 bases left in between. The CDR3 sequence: CASSLSSYEQFF. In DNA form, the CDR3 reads TGTGCCAGCAGCCTTAGTTCGTATGAGCAGTTCTTC. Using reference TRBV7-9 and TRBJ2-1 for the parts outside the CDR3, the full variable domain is DTGVSQNPRHKITKRGQNVTFRCDPISEHNRLYWYRQTLGQGPEFLTYFQNEAQLEKSRLLSDRFSAERPKGSFSTLEIQRTEQGDSAMYLCASSLSSYEQFFGPGTRLTVL.

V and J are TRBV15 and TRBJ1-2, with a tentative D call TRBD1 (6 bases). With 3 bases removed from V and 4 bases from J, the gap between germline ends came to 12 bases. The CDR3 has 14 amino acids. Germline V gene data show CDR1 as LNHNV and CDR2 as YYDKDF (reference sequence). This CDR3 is CATSRYRESYGYTF. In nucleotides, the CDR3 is TGTGCCACCAGCAGGTACAGGGAGTCCTATGGCTACACCTTC.

The CDR3 region is CAWSVGVSGNTIYF. The DNA of the CDR3 is TGTGCCTGGAGTGTAGGGGTCTCTGGAAACACCATATATTTT. This rearrangement joins TRBV30 to TRBJ1-3; perhaps TRBD1 as D (5 bases). CDR1 GTSNPN and CDR2 SVGIG come from the germline V gene (reference sequence). The CDR3 is 14 residues long. Trimming removed 0 bases at V and 0 bases at J, with 6 bases between.

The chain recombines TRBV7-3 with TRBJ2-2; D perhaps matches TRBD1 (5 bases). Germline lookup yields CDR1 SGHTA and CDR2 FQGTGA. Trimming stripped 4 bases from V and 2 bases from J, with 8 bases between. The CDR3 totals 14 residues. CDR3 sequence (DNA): TGTGCCAGCAGCTCGGACACCAACACCGGGGAGCTGTTTTTT. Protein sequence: CASSSDTNTGELFF.

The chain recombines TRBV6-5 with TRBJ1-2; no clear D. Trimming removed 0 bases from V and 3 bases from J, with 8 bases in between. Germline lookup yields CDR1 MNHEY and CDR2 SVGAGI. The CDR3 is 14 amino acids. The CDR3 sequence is CASSYSEGDYGYTF. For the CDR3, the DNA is TGTGCCAGCAGTTACTCGGAGGGAGACTATGGCTACACCTTC.

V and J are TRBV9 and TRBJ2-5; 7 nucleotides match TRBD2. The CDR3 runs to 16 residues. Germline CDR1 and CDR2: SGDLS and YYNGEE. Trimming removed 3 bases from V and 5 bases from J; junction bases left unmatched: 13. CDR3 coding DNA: TGTGCCAGCAGCGCCAGAGGGAGGGAGGACGGGGAGACCCAGTACTTC. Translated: CASSARGREDGETQYF. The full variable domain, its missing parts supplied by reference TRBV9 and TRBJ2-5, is DSGVTQTPKHLITATGQRVTLRCSPRSGDLSVYWYQQSLDQGLQFLIQYYNGEERAKGNILERFSAQQFPDLHSELNLSSLELGDSALYFCASSARGREDGETQYFGPGTRLLVL.